This is a list of T cell receptor beta chains from one sample in a study of T cells in Graves' hyperthyroidism and ophthalmopathy. TCRdb reprocessed the multiplex PCR reads with MiXCR, giving one entry per CDR3 protein. The sample lists roughly 700,000 distinct CDR3 sequences, 15% to 20% seen once, with about 16% in the top ten. Sequenced: blood. The receptors shown here come from a middle-aged man with Graves' hyperthyroidism. Each CDR3 is given with its conserved first and last residue. The order of the fields is J gene, clone size, D gene, V gene, CDR3 DNA, CDR3 protein. D genes are given only for firm matches. Not every row has a clone size; where given, it reads once, few, many or a size class.

j_call: TRBJ2-5
clone_size: few
d_call: .
v_call: TRBV5-6
cdr3_nt: TGTGCCAGCAGCTACGCCGGGGGAGGATCGGAGACCCAGTACTTC
cdr3_aa: CASSYAGGGSETQYF

j_call: TRBJ1-1
clone_size: .
d_call: TRBD1
v_call: TRBV18
cdr3_nt: TGTGCCAGCTCGACGGGACAGGGGGTAAACACTGAAGCTTTCTTT
cdr3_aa: CASSTGQGVNTEAFF

j_call: TRBJ1-1
clone_size: .
d_call: .
v_call: TRBV12-3/TRBV12-4
cdr3_nt: TGTGCCAGCATCCCGGGGGGGAAGGGGAACACTGAAGCTTTCTTT
cdr3_aa: CASIPGGKGNTEAFF

j_call: TRBJ1-1
clone_size: .
d_call: .
v_call: TRBV7-2
cdr3_nt: TGTGCCAGCAGCTTAGACGCAGGGGCGCGGTGGTACACTGAAGCTTTCTTT
cdr3_aa: CASSLDAGARWYTEAFF

j_call: TRBJ1-6
clone_size: many
d_call: .
v_call: TRBV10-2
cdr3_nt: TGCGCCAGCAGTCCTCGGGACACAGCTAATTCACCCCTCCACTTT
cdr3_aa: CASSPRDTANSPLHF

j_call: TRBJ2-7
clone_size: many
d_call: .
v_call: TRBV2
cdr3_nt: TGTGCCAGCAGCCCCGGGACGCTGACCTACGAGCAGTACTTC
cdr3_aa: CASSPGTLTYEQYF

j_call: TRBJ1-1
clone_size: many
d_call: .
v_call: TRBV9
cdr3_nt: TGTGCCAGCAGCGTACGAGGGAACACTGAAGCTTTCTTT
cdr3_aa: CASSVRGNTEAFF

j_call: TRBJ1-2
clone_size: many
d_call: .
v_call: TRBV20-1
cdr3_nt: TGCAGTGCTCCAGGGTTTGCGGGCGGCTACACCTTC
cdr3_aa: CSAPGFAGGYTF

j_call: TRBJ2-3
clone_size: many
d_call: .
v_call: TRBV2
cdr3_nt: TGTGCCAGCTCGAACAGGGTTGGCACAGATACGCAGTATTTT
cdr3_aa: CASSNRVGTDTQYF

j_call: TRBJ1-2
clone_size: many
d_call: .
v_call: TRBV5-1
cdr3_nt: TGCGCCAGCAGCTCTCCCGAGCGGAGTCCTAATAACTATGGCTACACCTTC
cdr3_aa: CASSSPERSPNNYGYTF

j_call: TRBJ2-2
clone_size: .
d_call: TRBD2
v_call: TRBV27
cdr3_nt: TGTGCCAGCACTCGCTATGGGACTAGCAAGAACACCGGGGAGCTGTTTTTT
cdr3_aa: CASTRYGTSKNTGELFF

j_call: TRBJ1-1
clone_size: .
d_call: TRBD1
v_call: TRBV5-1
cdr3_nt: TGCGCCAGCAGGTCTGGACAGGGGAACACTGAAGCTTTCTTT
cdr3_aa: CASRSGQGNTEAFF

j_call: TRBJ2-7
clone_size: many
d_call: .
v_call: TRBV28
cdr3_nt: TGTGCCAGCAGTCCCAGGATTGGCCTGTCGGGGCTTCACGAGCAGTACTTC
cdr3_aa: CASSPRIGLSGLHEQYF

j_call: TRBJ2-7
clone_size: many
d_call: .
v_call: TRBV30
cdr3_nt: TGTGCCTGGACTACTAATTCCTACGAGCAGTACTTC
cdr3_aa: CAWTTNSYEQYF

j_call: TRBJ1-4
clone_size: many
d_call: .
v_call: TRBV20-1
cdr3_nt: TGCAGTGCTAGAGAACAGAAGGGTGCAACTAATGAAAAACTGTTTTTT
cdr3_aa: CSAREQKGATNEKLFF

j_call: TRBJ2-7
clone_size: .
d_call: TRBD2
v_call: TRBV5-1
cdr3_nt: TGTGCCAGCAGCTCATTATTAGCGGGAGGGCCGGGGGAGCAGTACTTC
cdr3_aa: CASSSLLAGGPGEQYF

j_call: TRBJ2-3
clone_size: .
d_call: .
v_call: TRBV2
cdr3_nt: TGTGCCAGCAGTGATGGAGGGTTGGGCACAGATACGCAGTATTTT
cdr3_aa: CASSDGGLGTDTQYF

j_call: TRBJ2-7
clone_size: few
d_call: TRBD2
v_call: TRBV4-1
cdr3_nt: TGCGCCAGCAGCCAACATAGCGGGACCGCAACCTACGAGCAGTACTTC
cdr3_aa: CASSQHSGTATYEQYF

j_call: TRBJ2-3
clone_size: few
d_call: .
v_call: TRBV3-1
cdr3_nt: TGTGCCAGCAGCCACCTGGGGCGGGGCCGGATCCACACAGATACGCAGTATTTT
cdr3_aa: CASSHLGRGRIHTDTQYF

j_call: TRBJ2-3
clone_size: .
d_call: TRBD2
v_call: TRBV5-1
cdr3_nt: TGCGCCAGCAGCTTATCTCGTAGCGGGAGCACAGATACGCAGTATTTT
cdr3_aa: CASSLSRSGSTDTQYF

j_call: TRBJ2-1
clone_size: many
d_call: TRBD2
v_call: TRBV2
cdr3_nt: TGTGCCAGCAGTGAATACCGGGAGGGAAACAATGAGCAGTTCTTC
cdr3_aa: CASSEYREGNNEQFF

j_call: TRBJ1-4
clone_size: .
d_call: .
v_call: TRBV7-9
cdr3_nt: TGTGCCAGCAGCTCGGGGACTTCTCTAAATGAAAAACTGTTTTTT
cdr3_aa: CASSSGTSLNEKLFF

j_call: TRBJ2-3
clone_size: .
d_call: .
v_call: TRBV28
cdr3_nt: TGTGCCAGTGCAGGGTCCCCCCTCTTCACAGATACGCAGTATTTT
cdr3_aa: CASAGSPLFTDTQYF

j_call: TRBJ2-7
clone_size: few
d_call: .
v_call: TRBV7-9
cdr3_nt: TGTGCCAGCAGCTTGGAGGTGCAGTACTTC
cdr3_aa: CASSLEVQYF

j_call: TRBJ2-3
clone_size: many
d_call: TRBD2
v_call: TRBV29-1
cdr3_nt: TGCAGCGTTGAAGATCAAACTAGCGGGAGGACAGATACGCAGTATTTT
cdr3_aa: CSVEDQTSGRTDTQYF

j_call: TRBJ2-7
clone_size: many
d_call: TRBD2
v_call: TRBV28
cdr3_nt: TGTGCCACCCTGACTAGCGGGAGGTCGAAGGAGGAGTACGAGCAGTACTTC
cdr3_aa: CATLTSGRSKEEYEQYF

j_call: TRBJ2-1
clone_size: .
d_call: .
v_call: TRBV10-3
cdr3_nt: TGTGCCATCAGTGCATGGAGCTCCTACAATGAGCAGTTCTTC
cdr3_aa: CAISAWSSYNEQFF

j_call: TRBJ1-1
clone_size: many
d_call: TRBD1
v_call: TRBV28
cdr3_nt: TGTGCCAGCAGTCAAACAGGGGATGTCACTGAAGCTTTCTTT
cdr3_aa: CASSQTGDVTEAFF

j_call: TRBJ1-1
clone_size: .
d_call: .
v_call: TRBV18
cdr3_nt: TGTGCCAGCTCACCCTATGGAGGGGTTGAAGCTTTCTTT
cdr3_aa: CASSPYGGVEAFF